This T cell receptor beta chain was recovered during a study of blood T cells in healthy people across ages. Together with a sample-barcoded 5' primer, a J-beta primer mix was included in a second PCR lasting about 6 to 11 cycles. A single record per CDR3 protein comes from TCRdb applying MiXCR to the 5' RACE reads. This table has approximately 1.5 million distinct CDR3 sequences, 30% to 35% appearing once. A few counts support this clonotype. The CDR3 loop spans 13 amino acids. Germline V lookup: CDR1 SEHNR, CDR2 FQNEAQ (reference sequence). V lost 4 bases, J lost 7 bases, and 10 bases lay in between.

This chain connects TRBV7-9 to TRBJ1-4; tentative D call: TRBD1 (5 bases). Sequenced material: blood. This clonotype was obtained from a woman in her 30s in good health. CDR3 amino acids: CASSSGVGEKLFF. The CDR3, as DNA: TGTGCCAGCAGCTCGGGGGTGGGTGAAAAACTGTTTTTT. Based on the CDR3 plus reference TRBV7-9 and TRBJ1-4, the full variable domain is DTGVSQNPRHKITKRGQNVTFRCDPISEHNRLYWYRQTLGQGPEFLTYFQNEAQLEKSRLLSDRFSAERPKGSFSTLEIQRTEQGDSAMYLCASSSGVGEKLFFGSGTQLSVL.